The 2 T cell receptor beta chains below were found in one sample sequenced in a study of T cell responses to AZD1222 COVID-19 vaccine (dated by TCRdb to the early 2020s). The time point tag for this specimen amounts to: baseline before first vaccination. Library preparation employed the immunoSEQ multiplex PCR assay. The table was pulled from immuneACCESS by TCRdb, which kept in-frame rearrangements only. Such tables lose some clones; where checked, under half of the loss comes from unresolved V genes, and the rest has no known cause. The sample data list about 160,000 clones, and about nine tenths of these were observed just once. 5.5% of the sample is taken by the ten largest. Sequences were derived from peripheral blood, sampled on day 0 of AZD1222 vaccination. The source is an adult in good health.

The chain couples TRBV5-6 to TRBJ1-3, with D unresolved. Trimming took off 4 bases at V and 0 bases at J, with 8 bases between the two ends. Germline values: CDR1 SGHDT, CDR2 YYEEEE. The CDR3 covers 14 residues. CDR3 coding DNA: TGTGCCAGCAGCCGACATTCCTCTGGAAACACCATATATTTT. It translates to CASSRHSSGNTIYF.

This rearrangement joins TRBV7-9 to TRBJ2-2; 13 positions match TRBD2. The CDR3 contains 12 residues. Germline CDR1 is SEHNR and CDR2 is FQNEAQ (reference sequence). CDR3 nucleotide sequence: TGTGCTTCGGGGACTAGCGGGACCGAGCTGTTTTTT. Protein sequence: CASGTSGTELFF.